Listed below are T cell receptor beta chains from one sample, sequenced in a study of blood T cell repertoires in COVID-19. Clones were read by immunoSEQ multiplex PCR, and TCRdb kept only the in-frame ones, dropping some. The table records about 290,000 clones, approximately 86% of them present only once. The specimen sequenced was peripheral blood. Receptors were obtained from a woman aged 45-65 years with active or convalescent COVID-19. Each CDR3 is given with its conserved first and last residue. Each record gives: V gene, D gene, J gene, clone size, CDR3 DNA, CDR3 protein. A D gene is named only where the DNA matches it firmly. Clone sizes are given selectively: once, few, many, or a class where the clone is expanded.

TRBV15	NA	TRBJ2-4	NA	TGTGCCACCAGCAGCAACAGGCCCAACCTTATTCAGTACTTC	CATSSNRPNLIQYF
TRBV10-2	TRBD1	TRBJ1-4	NA	TGCGCCAGATACCGGGACAGGGAAGAAAAACTGTTTTTT	CARYRDREEKLFF
TRBV6-5	NA	TRBJ2-1	once	TGTGCCAGCAGTTACGAGGTGGGACTCCCCAATGAGCAGTTCTTC	CASSYEVGLPNEQFF
TRBV7-6	TRBD1	TRBJ1-6	once	TGTGCCAGCAGCTACAGGGGGCGTAATTCACCCCTCCACTTT	CASSYRGRNSPLHF
TRBV7-9	NA	TRBJ1-1	NA	TGTGCCAGCAGCTTAGCGAGAGGCATGAACACTGAAGCTTTCTTT	CASSLARGMNTEAFF
TRBV7-2	NA	TRBJ1-2	NA	TGTGCCAGCAGCTTGTTGAGAGGGCCGGTGAACTATGGCTACACCTTC	CASSLLRGPVNYGYTF
TRBV18	TRBD1	TRBJ2-7	NA	TGTGCCAGCTCACCAGCGCAGGGGGCTAGATACGAGCAGTACTTC	CASSPAQGARYEQYF
TRBV19	NA	TRBJ1-2	NA	TGTGCCAGTTCGGCGGACAGACACTATGGCTACACCTTC	CASSADRHYGYTF
TRBV3-1/TRBV3-2	TRBD1	TRBJ1-1	NA	TGTGCCAGCTCGAGGGTTACAGGGGCGAACACTGAAGCTTTCTTT	CASSRVTGANTEAFF
TRBV7-8	NA	TRBJ2-7	NA	TGTGCCAGCAGCTTAGGTCTCCGACTAGTGGCCTACGAGCAGTACTTC	CASSLGLRLVAYEQYF
TRBV5-1	TRBD1	TRBJ1-2	once	TGCGCCAGCAGCTTGAGATGGGGACAGTACAAAAGCACCTTC	CASSLRWGQYKSTF
TRBV7-6	NA	TRBJ1-5	few	TGTGCCAGCAGCTTTGGGGACTATCAGCCCCAGCATTTT	CASSFGDYQPQHF
TRBV19	NA	TRBJ1-5	once	TGTGCCAGTAGTATCGATGGGGCGCTTAATCAGCCCCAGCATTTT	CASSIDGALNQPQHF
TRBV10-3	NA	TRBJ2-1	NA	TGTGCCATCAGCCCAGCGGTCTACAATGAGCAGTTCTTC	CAISPAVYNEQFF
TRBV7-2	TRBD2	TRBJ2-7	NA	TGTGCCAGCAGCTTAGTGACTAGCGGGAACGAGCAGTACTTC	CASSLVTSGNEQYF